A single sample gave rise to the 5 T cell receptor beta chains below, sequenced in a study of low-dose radiotherapy and immunotherapy resistance in tumors. Described time point: before trial treatment. TRAV- and TRBV-specific primers, spanning alpha and beta chains, primed first-strand cDNA. For amplifying TCRs, the PCR ran for about 20 cycles with Phusion, which was used together with a constant-region primer and the adapter on the V primers. TCRdb used MiXCR to reprocess the reads, holding one entry per CDR3 protein. The repertoire holds tens of thousands of distinct CDR3 sequences, with 9% to 9.5% as singletons. The sample in question was PBMCs, obtained before treatment. The receptors originated from a male donor with prostate cancer.

This clonotype was counted at least ten times. This chain connects TRBV21-1 to TRBJ2-5; the D call TRBD1 from the table was never checked on the DNA. TRBV21-1 has pseudogene status. CDR3 length: 14 residues. CDR3 sequence: CASSTADRKETQYF. The CDR3 coding sequence is TGTGCCAGCAGCACGGCGGACAGAAAAGAGACCCAGTACTTC.

This clonotype was seen at least ten times. The genes are TRBV5-5 and TRBJ2-7; D is unclear. Trimming took 3 bases from V and 2 from J, leaving 9 bases between them. CDR1 SGHKS and CDR2 YYEKEE come from the germline V gene (reference sequence). There are 13 residues in the CDR3. The CDR3 DNA reads as TGTGCCAGCAGCTCTCGGGCCCCCTACGAGCAGTACTTC. This sequence encodes CASSSRAPYEQYF.

This chain joins TRBV4-2 and TRBJ2-1; D perhaps matches TRBD2 (5 bases). V was trimmed by 10 bases and J by 5 bases, leaving 12 bases between them. The CDR3 loop spans 12 amino acids. Germline assignment: CDR1 LGHNA and CDR2 YNFKEQ. The CDR3 DNA follows: TGTGCCAACAACCAAGCGGACAATGAGCAGTTCTTC. This gives the protein CANNQADNEQFF.

This clonotype came up many times. This chain connects TRBV21-1 to TRBJ2-7; whether TRBD1, the table's D call, matches the DNA was not checked. TRBV21-1 is an annotated pseudogene. The CDR3 is 16 amino acids. The CDR3 DNA is TGTGCCAGCAGCCCCCCTAGGCGAGGGACGGTCTACGAGCAGTACTTC. It translates to CASSPPRRGTVYEQYF.

In its sample, this clonotype was seen many times. This chain uses TRBV5-1 with TRBJ2-1; 7 positions match TRBD1. V shed 0 bases and J 4 bases; nucleotides not matched to a gene: 10. Germline V lookup: CDR1 SGHRS, CDR2 YFSETQ. This CDR3 comprises 17 residues. CDR3 in amino acids: CASSLGGSRTGYNEQFF. CDR3 DNA: TGCGCCAGCAGCTTGGGAGGCTCCAGGACAGGATACAATGAGCAGTTCTTC.